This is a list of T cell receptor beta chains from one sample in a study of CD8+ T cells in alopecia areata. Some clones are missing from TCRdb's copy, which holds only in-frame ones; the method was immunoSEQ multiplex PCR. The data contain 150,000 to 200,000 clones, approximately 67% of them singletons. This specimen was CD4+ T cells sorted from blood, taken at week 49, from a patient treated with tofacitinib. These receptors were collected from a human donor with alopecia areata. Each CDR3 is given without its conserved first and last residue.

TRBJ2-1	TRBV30	AWSLAGGPRYEQF
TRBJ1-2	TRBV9	ASTGGPGAYGYT
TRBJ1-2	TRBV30	AWRTGTGSWGYT
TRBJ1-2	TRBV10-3	AISSDRGDGYT
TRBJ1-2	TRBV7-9	ASSLPIPYGYT
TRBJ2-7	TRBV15	ATSKQLHSKDSYEQY
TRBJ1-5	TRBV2	ASSVDRVGQIESNQPQH
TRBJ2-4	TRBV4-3	ASSQDNIQY
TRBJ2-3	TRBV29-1	SVEGSRTDTQY
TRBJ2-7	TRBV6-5	ASTGQTYEQY
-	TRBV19	ASSMGQGRRDEQY
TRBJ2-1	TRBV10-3	AIGEASVLYNEQF
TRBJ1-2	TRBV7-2	ASSLAGTGGRGGYT
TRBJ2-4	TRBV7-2	ASSLGGLGIQY
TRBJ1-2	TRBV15	ATSSPPGTGNYGYT
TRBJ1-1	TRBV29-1	SVDQGDGTEAF
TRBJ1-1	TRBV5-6	ASSLYYRGGTEAF
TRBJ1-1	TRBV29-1	SVEDRGGNTEAF
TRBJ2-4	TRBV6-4	ASSARKENIQY
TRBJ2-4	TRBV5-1	ASSLQWGKGYENIQY
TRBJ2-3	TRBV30	AWSHNDISAQY
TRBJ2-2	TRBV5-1	ASSLVGGGSGELF
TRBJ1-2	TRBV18	ASSPPGRTDYGYT
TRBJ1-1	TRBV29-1	SVGQYPEAF
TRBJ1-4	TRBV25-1	ASSEAGAGEKLF
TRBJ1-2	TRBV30	AWKPGDYGYT
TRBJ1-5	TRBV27	ASSQDGSNQPQH
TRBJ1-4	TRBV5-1	ASSLGRATNEKLF
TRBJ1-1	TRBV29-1	SVAWVSTEAF
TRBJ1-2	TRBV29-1	SVDAQGAYGYT
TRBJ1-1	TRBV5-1	ASSLTGATEAF
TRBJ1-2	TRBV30	AWSVGNGYT
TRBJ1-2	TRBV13	ASSLDGDLGGYT
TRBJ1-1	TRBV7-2	ASSLYGDREGF